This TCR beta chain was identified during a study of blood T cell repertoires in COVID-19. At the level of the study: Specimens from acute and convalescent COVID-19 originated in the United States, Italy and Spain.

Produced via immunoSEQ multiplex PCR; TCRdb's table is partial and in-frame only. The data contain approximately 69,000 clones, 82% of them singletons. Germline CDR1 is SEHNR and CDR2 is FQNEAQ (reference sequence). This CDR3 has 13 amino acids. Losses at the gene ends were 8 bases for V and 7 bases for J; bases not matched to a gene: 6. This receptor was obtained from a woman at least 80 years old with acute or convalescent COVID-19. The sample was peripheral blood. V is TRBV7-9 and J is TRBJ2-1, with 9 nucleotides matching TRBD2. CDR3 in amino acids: CASASGTGNEQFF. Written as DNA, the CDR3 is TGTGCCAGCGCTAGCGGGACTGGGAATGAGCAGTTCTTC.